These 23 T cell receptor beta chains came from one sample sequenced in a study of CD8+ T cells in alopecia areata. Stated treatment: oral pan-JAK inhibitor, 5-10 mg twice daily. Investigators isolated RNA and reverse transcribed it into cDNA to act as the sequencing template. Data came from immunoSEQ multiplex PCR; TCRdb stores just in-frame clones and leaves some out. The sample carries 110,000 or so clones, roughly 58% recorded once. Sample: CD8+ T cells sorted from blood, taken at week 4, from a patient treated with tofacitinib. The receptors originated from a human donor with alopecia areata.

This chain uses TRBV30 with TRBJ1-1; D unclear. Germline V CDR1 and CDR2: GTSNPN, SVGIG (reference sequence). This CDR3 has 13 amino acids. V was trimmed by 5 bases and J by 1 base, leaving 11 bases between them. The CDR3 bases are TGTGCCTGGTGCCGGGGTCAGAACACTGAAGCTTTCTTT. Encoded protein: CAWCRGQNTEAFF.

CDR3: CASSVSYEQYF. The CDR3 DNA is TGCGCCAGCAGCGTCTCCTACGAGCAGTACTTC. This sequence joins TRBV5-1 and TRBJ2-7; D unresolved. The CDR3 contains 11 residues. Germline CDR1 reads SGHRS; CDR2 reads YFSETQ. V was trimmed by 4 bases and J by 0 bases, leaving 2 bases between them. Full variable domain (missing parts from reference TRBV5-1 and TRBJ2-7): KAGVTQTPRYLIKTRGQQVTLSCSPISGHRSVSWYQQTPGQGLQFLFEYFSETQRNKGNFPGRFSGRQFSNSRSEMNVSTLELGDSALYLCASSVSYEQYFGPGTRLTVT.

The gene calls are TRBV9 and TRBJ2-2, with a possible D match to TRBD1 (6 bases). Trimming cost V 3 bases and J 5 bases, with 14 bases left between them. The CDR3 contains 15 residues. Germline V lookup: CDR1 SGDLS, CDR2 YYNGEE. CDR3 DNA: TGTGCCAGCAGCGGATCCGGGACACAGACCGGGGAGCTGTTTTTT. Encoded protein: CASSGSGTQTGELFF.

CDR3 nucleotide sequence: TGTGCCAGCAGCGTGACAGGGGAACAAGAGACCCAGTACTTC. It yields the protein CASSVTGEQETQYF. This chain connects TRBV5-4 to TRBJ2-5; 8 nucleotides agree with TRBD1. Germline lookup yields CDR1 SGHNT and CDR2 YYREEE (reference sequence). CDR3 size: 14 residues. V gave up 4 bases and J gave up 2 bases; unmatched junction bases: 4. The variable domain in full, with the rest retrieved from reference TRBV5-4 and TRBJ2-5, is ETGVTQSPTHLIKTRGQQVTLRCSSQSGHNTVSWYQQALGQGPQFIFQYYREEENGRGNFPPRFSGLQFPNYSSELNVNALELDDSALYLCASSVTGEQETQYFGPGTRLLVL.

V and J are TRBV19 and TRBJ2-1; 9 bases are shared with TRBD1. CDR3 size: 15 residues. Losses at the gene ends were 3 bases for V and 5 bases for J; bases not matched to a gene: 5. Germline V lookup: CDR1 LNHDA, CDR2 SQIVND (reference sequence). The CDR3 loop reads CASSIFGQGNNEQFF. The CDR3 DNA reads as TGTGCCAGTAGTATTTTCGGACAGGGGAACAATGAGCAGTTCTTC. The full variable domain, in which reference TRBV19 and TRBJ2-1 provide the parts outside the CDR3, is DGGITQSPKYLFRKEGQNVTLSCEQNLNHDAMYWYRQDPGQGLRLIYYSQIVNDFQKGDIAEGYSVSREKKESFPLTVTSAQKNPTAFYLCASSIFGQGNNEQFFGPGTRLTVL.

The genes are TRBV6-5 and TRBJ2-3; D is unclear. V was trimmed by 4 bases and J by 6 bases, leaving 20 bases between them. The CDR3 is 16 amino acids. Germline V gives CDR1 MNHEY, CDR2 SVGAGI. CDR3 sequence: CASSSTPQPWTDTQYF. The CDR3 DNA reads as TGTGCCAGCAGTTCGACCCCCCAACCTTGGACGGATACGCAGTATTTT.

The chain recombines TRBV15 with TRBJ2-7, with TRBD2 matching 8 bases. The CDR3 is made up of 15 amino acids. Trimming at V came to 5 bases and at J to 0 bases, leaving 6 bases not matched to a gene. CDR1 is LNHNV and CDR2 is YYDKDF in the germline V gene (reference sequence). The CDR3 loop reads CATSRKAGVSYEQYF. The CDR3, as DNA: TGTGCCACCAGCCGAAAAGCGGGGGTCTCCTACGAGCAGTACTTC. Full variable domain (outside the CDR3, taken from reference TRBV15 and TRBJ2-7): DAMVIQNPRYQVTQFGKPVTLSCSQTLNHNVMYWYQQKSSQAPKLLFHYYDKDFNNEADTPDNFQSRRPNTSFCFLDIRSPGLGDTAMYLCATSRKAGVSYEQYFGPGTRLTVT.

V is TRBV5-1 and J is TRBJ2-6; D is ambiguous. The CDR3 is made up of 15 amino acids. Germline V gene lookup returns CDR1 SGHRS and CDR2 YFSETQ. Trimming left V 4 bases short and J 0 bases short, with 8 bases between. CDR3 coding DNA: TGCGCCAGCAGCGGCATGAACTCTGGGGCCAACGTCCTGACTTTC. It encodes CASSGMNSGANVLTF.

The chain is built from TRBV13 and TRBJ1-1; D remains unclear. The length of the CDR3 is 12 residues. Trimming stripped 5 bases from V and 5 bases from J, with 9 bases between. CDR1 and CDR2 (germline): PRHDT, FYEKMQ (reference sequence). This chain's CDR3 is CASSGWDTEAFF. CDR3 nucleotides: TGTGCCAGCAGCGGTTGGGATACTGAAGCTTTCTTT.

The rearrangement links TRBV7-6 to TRBJ2-5; D is possibly TRBD1 (6 bases). The CDR3 is 13 amino acids. CDR1 SGHVS and CDR2 FNYEAQ come from the germline V gene. V shed 5 bases and J shed 13 bases, with 20 bases lying between them. CDR3 amino acids: CASSPLDSPAPYF. The DNA for the CDR3 is TGTGCCAGCAGCCCTTTGGACAGCCCCGCGCCGTACTTC.

The CDR3 nucleotides are TGTGCCAGCAGCCCGGGGGGGTCCTACACAGATACGCAGTATTTT. Protein: CASSPGGSYTDTQYF. This sequence joins TRBV6-5 and TRBJ2-3; 8 positions match TRBD2. CDR3 length equals 15 residues. V lost 6 bases to trimming and J lost 2 bases; unmatched junction nucleotides: 7. Looked up from germline, CDR1 is MNHEY and CDR2 is SVGAGI.

V usage is TRBV7-3 and J usage is TRBJ2-2; D is uncertain. The V gene's germline CDR1 is SGHTA and CDR2 FQGTGA. Deletions cut 5 bases from V and 7 bases from J, with 8 bases between. The CDR3 has 12 residues. CDR3 in DNA: TGTGCCAGCAGCCCGCATGACGGGGAGCTGTTTTTT. This translates into CASSPHDGELFF.

The chain joins TRBV29-1 to TRBJ2-1; perhaps TRBD1 as D (6 bases). This CDR3 is 13 amino acids long. CDR1 and CDR2 from the germline V gene are SQVTM and ANQGSEA. V was shortened by 5 bases and J by 2 bases, with 10 bases between the two germline ends. Here the CDR3 DNA reads TGCAGCGTTCTTGGGGGCACCTACAATGAGCAGTTCTTC. Residues: CSVLGGTYNEQFF.

The chain joins TRBV2 to TRBJ2-5; the match to TRBD2 covers 8 bases. Germline CDR1 reads SNHLY; CDR2 reads FYNNEI. This CDR3 is 15 amino acids long. The junction had 5 bases not matched to a gene; V was cut back by 2 bases and J by 3 bases. Here the CDR3 DNA reads TGTGCCAGCAGTGAACGGGCGGGGGGCAAAGAGACCCAGTACTTC. Protein: CASSERAGGKETQYF.

A single count supports this clone. J is TRBJ2-5 and V is TRBV7-9, with a possible D match to TRBD2 (6 bases). The CDR3 covers 14 residues. With 3 bases removed from V and 1 base from J, the gap between germline ends came to 9 bases. CDR1 is SEHNR, CDR2 FQNEAQ, per germline (reference sequence). The CDR3 loop reads CASSLGDSQETQYF. CDR3 DNA sequence: TGTGCCAGCAGCTTGGGGGACTCCCAAGAGACCCAGTACTTC.

As concerns this clone: A read error may account for a junction end that differs from germline. CDR3 amino acids: CASSVAAGGDEQFF. Here the CDR3 DNA reads TGTGCCAGCAGTGTTGCGGCAGGAGGGGATGAACAGTTCTTC. This chain connects TRBV2 to TRBJ2-1; possibly TRBD2 for D (6 bases). The CDR3 sequence is 14 residues long. Germline V lookup: CDR1 SNHLY, CDR2 FYNNEI.

A few counts support this clone. J is TRBJ2-5 and V is TRBV13, with 8 bases aligning to TRBD2. V was pared by 0 bases and J by 4 bases, with 1 base of the junction left unmatched. The CDR3 is 14 amino acids. CDR1 and CDR2 (germline): PRHDT, FYEKMQ (reference sequence). Written as DNA, the CDR3 is TGTGCCAGCAGCTTAGGAGCGGGGGCAGAGACCCAGTACTTC. It encodes CASSLGAGAETQYF. The variable domain in full, completed from reference TRBV13 and TRBJ2-5, reads AAGVIQSPRHLIKEKRETATLKCYPIPRHDTVYWYQQGPGQDPQFLISFYEKMQSDKGSIPDRFSAQQFSDYHSELNMSSLELGDSALYFCASSLGAGAETQYFGPGTRLLVL.

The chain carries TRBV5-6 and TRBJ2-7, with D possibly being TRBD1 or TRBD2 (5 bases each). The germline V gene has CDR1 SGHDT and CDR2 YYEEEE. V was clipped by 3 bases and J by 9 bases, with 13 bases between them. CDR3 length: 12 residues. The CDR3 loop reads CASSWDGIGQYF. In DNA form, the CDR3 reads TGTGCCAGCAGCTGGGACGGAATTGGGCAGTACTTC.

The chain has TRBV29-1 and TRBJ2-5; 16 bases match TRBD2. Unmatched junction bases numbered 12, after V lost 6 bases and J lost 2 bases. The CDR3 runs to 18 residues. The germline gives CDR1 SQVTM, CDR2 ANQGSEA. CDR3 sequence reads: CSVAGLAGGPLLQETQYF. The CDR3 DNA follows: TGCAGCGTCGCGGGACTAGCGGGGGGGCCCCTATTGCAAGAGACCCAGTACTTC. Full variable domain (missing parts from reference TRBV29-1 and TRBJ2-5): SAVISQKPSRDICQRGTSLTIQCQVDSQVTMMFWYRQQPGQSLTLIATANQGSEATYESGFVIDKFPISRPNLTFSTLTVSNMSPEDSSIYLCSVAGLAGGPLLQETQYFGPGTRLLVL.

The chain combines TRBV30 with TRBJ1-2; TRBD1 is a possible D gene (5 bases). With 4 bases removed from V and 2 bases from J, the gap between germline ends came to 8 bases. The CDR3 is 12 amino acids. Germline V gene sequence: CDR1 GTSNPN, CDR2 SVGIG (reference sequence). CDR3 coding DNA: TGTGCCTGGACGGGGCAGAACTATGGCTACACCTTC. This codes for CAWTGQNYGYTF.

This chain links TRBV12-5 with TRBJ1-3; D is ambiguous. This CDR3 has 15 residues. V lost 0 bases to trimming and J lost 0 bases, with 6 bases between them. Per germline, CDR1 LGHNT and CDR2 FRNRAP. This CDR3 is CASGLVLSSGNTIYF. CDR3 DNA sequence: TGTGCTAGTGGTTTGGTACTGAGCTCTGGAAACACCATATATTTT.

The chain couples TRBV6-4 to TRBJ2-3; unclear D gene. The CDR3 loop spans 14 amino acids. V was shortened by 0 bases and J by 6 bases, with 10 bases between the two germline ends. From germline, CDR1 is MRHNA and CDR2 SNTAGT. The CDR3 is CASSDSIERDTQYF. For the CDR3, the DNA is TGTGCCAGCAGTGACTCAATAGAGAGGGATACGCAGTATTTT.

J is TRBJ2-1 and V is TRBV29-1, with D perhaps matching TRBD1 (5 bases). Trimming shortened V by 1 base and J by 8 bases, and 18 bases separated the two germline ends. The CDR3 runs 15 residues. From germline, CDR1 is SQVTM and CDR2 ANQGSEA. CDR3 nucleotide sequence: TGCAGCGTTGAAGGGGCCGTCGGACACTTCCATGAGCAGTTCTTC. This translates into CSVEGAVGHFHEQFF.